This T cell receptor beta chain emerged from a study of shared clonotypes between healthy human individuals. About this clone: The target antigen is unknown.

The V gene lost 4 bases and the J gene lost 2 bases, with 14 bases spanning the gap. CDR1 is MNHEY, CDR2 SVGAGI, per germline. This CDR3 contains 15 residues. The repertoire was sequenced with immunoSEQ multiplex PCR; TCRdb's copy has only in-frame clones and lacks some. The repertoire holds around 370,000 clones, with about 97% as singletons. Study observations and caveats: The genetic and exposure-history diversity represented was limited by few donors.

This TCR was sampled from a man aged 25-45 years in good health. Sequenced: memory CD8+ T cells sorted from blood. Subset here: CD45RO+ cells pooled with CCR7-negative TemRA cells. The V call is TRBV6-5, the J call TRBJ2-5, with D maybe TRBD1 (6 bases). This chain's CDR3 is CASSLSGTQQETQYF. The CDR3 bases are TGTGCCAGCAGTTTATCCGGGACACAACAAGAGACCCAGTACTTC.